This record concerns one TCR beta chain sequence. The V gene end was trimmed by 1 base and the J gene end by 3 bases; junction bases not matched to a gene: 8. Per germline, CDR1 KGHSH and CDR2 LQKENI. This CDR3 region has 17 residues. Methods used by the authors: Reference gene primer amplification gave estimated nucleated cell counts. Only in-frame clones appear in the TCRdb table, and some are missing; sequencing was by immunoSEQ multiplex PCR. V, J and clone size are those of that table, while D and trimming were read from the DNA. This table holds roughly 360,000 clones, 70% to 85% found once. The data originate from a study of blood T cell repertoires in COVID-19. Study-level information: Samples taken during acute and convalescent COVID-19 were collected in the United States, Italy and Spain. Sample material is recorded as cDNA or gDNA derived from T cells, B-cell-depleted T cells, or PBMCs.

The chain combines TRBV18 with TRBJ2-3; 9 bases align to TRBD2. Specimen: peripheral blood. The TCR sequence derives from a human donor with acute or convalescent COVID-19. The donor label of this sample is uncertain. CDR3 loop: CASSPQGTSRSTDTQYF. CDR3 DNA: TGTGCCAGCTCACCACAAGGGACTAGCAGGTCTACAGATACGCAGTATTTT.